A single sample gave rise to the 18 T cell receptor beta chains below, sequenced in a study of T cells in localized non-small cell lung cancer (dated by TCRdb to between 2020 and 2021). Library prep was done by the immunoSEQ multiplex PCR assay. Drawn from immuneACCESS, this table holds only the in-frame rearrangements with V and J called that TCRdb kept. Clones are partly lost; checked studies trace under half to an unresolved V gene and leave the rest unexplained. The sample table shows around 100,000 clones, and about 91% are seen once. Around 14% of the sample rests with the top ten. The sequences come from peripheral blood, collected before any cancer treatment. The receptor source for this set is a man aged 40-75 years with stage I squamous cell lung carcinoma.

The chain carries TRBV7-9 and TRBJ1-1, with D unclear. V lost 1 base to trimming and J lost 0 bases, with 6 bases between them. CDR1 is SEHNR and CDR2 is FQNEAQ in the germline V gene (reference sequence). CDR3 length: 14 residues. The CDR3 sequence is CASSLGHLNTEAFF. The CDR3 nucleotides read TGTGCCAGCAGCTTAGGACACCTGAACACTGAAGCTTTCTTT.

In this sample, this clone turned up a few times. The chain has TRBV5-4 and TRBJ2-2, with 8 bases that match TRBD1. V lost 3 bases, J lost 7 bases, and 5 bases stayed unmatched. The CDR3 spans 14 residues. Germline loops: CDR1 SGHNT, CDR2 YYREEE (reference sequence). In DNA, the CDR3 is TGTGCCAGCAGCTACGGGACAGGTCGCGGGGAGCTGTTTTTT. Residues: CASSYGTGRGELFF.

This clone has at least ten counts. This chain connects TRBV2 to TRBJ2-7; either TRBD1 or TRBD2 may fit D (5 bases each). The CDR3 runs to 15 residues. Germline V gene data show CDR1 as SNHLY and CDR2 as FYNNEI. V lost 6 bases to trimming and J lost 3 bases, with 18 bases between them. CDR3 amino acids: CASREAPQDIYEQYF. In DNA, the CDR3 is TGTGCCAGCAGGGAGGCTCCCCAGGACATCTACGAGCAGTACTTC.

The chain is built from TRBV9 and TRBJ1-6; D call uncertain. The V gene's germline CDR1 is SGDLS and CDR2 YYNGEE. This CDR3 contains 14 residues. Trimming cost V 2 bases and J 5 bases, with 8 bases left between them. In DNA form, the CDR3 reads TGTGCCAGCAGCGTCTCCAGGAATAATTCACCCCTCCACTTT. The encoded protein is CASSVSRNNSPLHF.

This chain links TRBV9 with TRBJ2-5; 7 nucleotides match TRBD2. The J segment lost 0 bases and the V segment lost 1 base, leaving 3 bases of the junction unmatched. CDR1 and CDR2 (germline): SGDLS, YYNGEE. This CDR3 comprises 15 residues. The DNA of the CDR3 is TGTGCCAGCAGCGTAAGCGGGGTGTACCAAGAGACCCAGTACTTC. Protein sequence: CASSVSGVYQETQYF.

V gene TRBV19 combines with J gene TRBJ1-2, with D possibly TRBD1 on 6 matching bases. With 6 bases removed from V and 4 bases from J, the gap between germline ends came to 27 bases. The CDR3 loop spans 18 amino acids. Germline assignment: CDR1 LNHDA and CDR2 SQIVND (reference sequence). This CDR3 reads CASSLGWAGARTGYGYTF. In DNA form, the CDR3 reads TGTGCCAGTAGCCTAGGATGGGCAGGGGCCAGGACGGGCTATGGCTACACCTTC.

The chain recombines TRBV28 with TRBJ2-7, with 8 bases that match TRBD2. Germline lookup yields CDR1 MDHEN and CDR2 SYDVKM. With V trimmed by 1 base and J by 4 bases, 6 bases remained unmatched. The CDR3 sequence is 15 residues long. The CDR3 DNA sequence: TGTGCCAGCAGTTTATTCAGCGGGGGATTGTACGAGCAGTACTTC. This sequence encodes CASSLFSGGLYEQYF.

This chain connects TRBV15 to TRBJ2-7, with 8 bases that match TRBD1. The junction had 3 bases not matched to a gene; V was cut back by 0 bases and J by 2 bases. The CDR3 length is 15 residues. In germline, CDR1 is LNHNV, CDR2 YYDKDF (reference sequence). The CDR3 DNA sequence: TGTGCCACCAGCAGAGAACGGACAGGGACCTACGAGCAGTACTTC. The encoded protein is CATSRERTGTYEQYF.

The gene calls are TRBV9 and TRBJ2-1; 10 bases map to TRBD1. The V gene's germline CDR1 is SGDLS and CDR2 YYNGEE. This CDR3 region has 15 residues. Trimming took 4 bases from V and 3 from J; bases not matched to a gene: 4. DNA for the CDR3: TGTGCCAGCAGCATAGGGGACAGGGGCTACAATGAGCAGTTCTTC. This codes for CASSIGDRGYNEQFF.

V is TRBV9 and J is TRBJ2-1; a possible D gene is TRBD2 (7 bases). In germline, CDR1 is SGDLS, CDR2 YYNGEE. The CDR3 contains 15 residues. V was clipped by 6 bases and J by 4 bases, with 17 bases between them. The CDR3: CASTRGRGEYNEQFF. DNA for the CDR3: TGTGCCAGCACAAGGGGGAGGGGCGAATACAATGAGCAGTTCTTC.

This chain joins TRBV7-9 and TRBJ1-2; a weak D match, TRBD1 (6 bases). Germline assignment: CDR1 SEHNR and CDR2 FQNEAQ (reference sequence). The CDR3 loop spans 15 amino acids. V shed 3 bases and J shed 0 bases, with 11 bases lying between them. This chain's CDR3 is CASSFRTDTNYGYTF. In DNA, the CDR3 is TGTGCCAGCAGCTTCCGGACAGACACTAACTATGGCTACACCTTC. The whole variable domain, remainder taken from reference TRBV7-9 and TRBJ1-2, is DTGVSQNPRHKITKRGQNVTFRCDPISEHNRLYWYRQTLGQGPEFLTYFQNEAQLEKSRLLSDRFSAERPKGSFSTLEIQRTEQGDSAMYLCASSFRTDTNYGYTFGSGTRLTVV.

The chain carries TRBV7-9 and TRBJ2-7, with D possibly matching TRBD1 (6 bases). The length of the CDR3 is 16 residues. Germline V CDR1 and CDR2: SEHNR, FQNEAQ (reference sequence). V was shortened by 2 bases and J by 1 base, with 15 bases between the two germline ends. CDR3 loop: CASSLSSGAQSYEQYF. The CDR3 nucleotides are TGTGCCAGCAGCTTATCCTCAGGGGCTCAGTCCTACGAGCAGTACTTC.

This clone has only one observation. The CDR3 loop reads CASSQSRGLNYGYTF. CDR3 nucleotides: TGCGCCAGCAGTCAATCGCGGGGGCTCAACTATGGCTACACCTTC. The chain recombines TRBV23-1 with TRBJ1-2, with D perhaps TRBD1 (6 bases). TRBV23-1 is an open reading frame, and its role is uncertain. Deletions cut 0 bases from V and 2 bases from J, with 10 bases between. The CDR3 runs to 15 residues.

CDR3 residues: CASSSQGAQRNIQYF. As DNA, the CDR3 is TGTGCCAGCAGTTCCCAGGGGGCGCAACGTAACATTCAGTACTTC. The rearrangement joins TRBV28 to TRBJ2-4; 8 bases match TRBD1. This CDR3 is 15 amino acids long. Germline assignment: CDR1 MDHEN and CDR2 SYDVKM. The V segment lost 4 bases and the J segment 7 bases; nucleotides outside the gene matches: 9.

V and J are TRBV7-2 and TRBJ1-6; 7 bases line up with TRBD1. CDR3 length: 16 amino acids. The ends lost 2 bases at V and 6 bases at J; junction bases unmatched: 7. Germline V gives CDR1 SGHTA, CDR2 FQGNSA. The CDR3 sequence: CASSLTQRQGNSPLHF. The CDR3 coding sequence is TGTGCCAGCAGCTTAACACAGCGACAGGGTAATTCACCCCTCCACTTT.

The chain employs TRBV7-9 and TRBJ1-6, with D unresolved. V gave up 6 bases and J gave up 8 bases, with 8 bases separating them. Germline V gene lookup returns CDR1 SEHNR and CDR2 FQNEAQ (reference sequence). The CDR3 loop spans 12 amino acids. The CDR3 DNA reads TGTGCCAGCAGTCCTAACGATTCACCCCTCCACTTT. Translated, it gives CASSPNDSPLHF.

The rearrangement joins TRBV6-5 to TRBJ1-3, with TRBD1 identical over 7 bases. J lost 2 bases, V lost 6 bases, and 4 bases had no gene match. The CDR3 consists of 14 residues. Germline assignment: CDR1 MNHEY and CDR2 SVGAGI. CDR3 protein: CASSRGTAGNTIYF. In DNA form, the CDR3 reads TGTGCCAGCAGCAGGGGGACAGCTGGAAACACCATATATTTT.

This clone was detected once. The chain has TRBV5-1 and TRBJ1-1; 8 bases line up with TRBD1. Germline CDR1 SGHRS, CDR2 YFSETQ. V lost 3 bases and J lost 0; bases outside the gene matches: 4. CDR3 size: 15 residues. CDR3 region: CASSSGQGLNTEAFF. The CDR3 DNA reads TGCGCCAGCAGCTCAGGACAGGGATTGAACACTGAAGCTTTCTTT.